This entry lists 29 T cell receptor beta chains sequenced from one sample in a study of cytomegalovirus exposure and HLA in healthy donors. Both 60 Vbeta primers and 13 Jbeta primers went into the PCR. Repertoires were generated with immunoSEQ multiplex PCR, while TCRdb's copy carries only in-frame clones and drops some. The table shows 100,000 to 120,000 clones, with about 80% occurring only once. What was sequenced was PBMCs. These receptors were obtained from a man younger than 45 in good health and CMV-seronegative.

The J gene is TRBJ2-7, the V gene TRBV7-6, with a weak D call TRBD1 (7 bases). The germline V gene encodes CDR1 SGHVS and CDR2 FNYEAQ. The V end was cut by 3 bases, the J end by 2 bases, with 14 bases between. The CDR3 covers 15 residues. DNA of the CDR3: TGTGCCAGCAGCTTCGGGGGACAGTTAGCCTACGAGCAGTACTTC. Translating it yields CASSFGGQLAYEQYF. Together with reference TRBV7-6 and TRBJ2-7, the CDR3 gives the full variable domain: GAGVSQSPRYKVTKRGQDVALRCDPISGHVSLYWYRQALGQGPEFLTYFNYEAQQDKSGLPNDRFSAERPEGSISTLTIQRTEQRDSAMYRCASSFGGQLAYEQYFGPGTRLTVT.

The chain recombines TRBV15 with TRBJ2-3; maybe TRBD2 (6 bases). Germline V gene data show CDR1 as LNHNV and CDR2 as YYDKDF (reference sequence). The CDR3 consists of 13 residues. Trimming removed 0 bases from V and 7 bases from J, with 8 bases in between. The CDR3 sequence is CATSRDRGYTQYF. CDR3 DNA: TGTGCCACCAGCAGAGATCGGGGGTATACGCAGTATTTT.

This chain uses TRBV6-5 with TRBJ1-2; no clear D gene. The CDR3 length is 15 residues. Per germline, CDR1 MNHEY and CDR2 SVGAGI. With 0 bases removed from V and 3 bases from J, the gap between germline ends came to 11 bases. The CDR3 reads CASSYSGRIDYGYTF. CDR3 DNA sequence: TGTGCCAGCAGTTACTCTGGGAGAATTGACTATGGCTACACCTTC.

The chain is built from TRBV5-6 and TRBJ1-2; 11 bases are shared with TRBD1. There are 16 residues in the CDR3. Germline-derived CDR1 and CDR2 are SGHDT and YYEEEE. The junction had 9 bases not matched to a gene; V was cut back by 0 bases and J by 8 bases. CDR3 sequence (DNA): TGTGCCAGCAGCTTGGAAAGGACAGGGGGCTATCTAGGCTACACCTTC. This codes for CASSLERTGGYLGYTF.

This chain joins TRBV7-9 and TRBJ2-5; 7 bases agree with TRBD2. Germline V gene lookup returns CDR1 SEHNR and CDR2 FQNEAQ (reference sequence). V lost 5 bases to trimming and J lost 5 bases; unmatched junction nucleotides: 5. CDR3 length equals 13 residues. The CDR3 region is CASSLRGVETQYF. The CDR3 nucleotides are TGTGCCAGCAGCCTTCGGGGGGTGGAGACCCAGTACTTC. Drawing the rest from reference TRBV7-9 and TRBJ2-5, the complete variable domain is DTGVSQNPRHKITKRGQNVTFRCDPISEHNRLYWYRQTLGQGPEFLTYFQNEAQLEKSRLLSDRFSAERPKGSFSTLEIQRTEQGDSAMYLCASSLRGVETQYFGPGTRLLVL.

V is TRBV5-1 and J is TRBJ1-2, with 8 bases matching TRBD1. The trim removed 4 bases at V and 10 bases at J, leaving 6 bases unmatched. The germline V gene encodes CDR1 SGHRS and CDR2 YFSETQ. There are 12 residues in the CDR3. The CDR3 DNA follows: TGCGCCAGCAGCCGACAGGGGATTGACTACACCTTC. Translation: CASSRQGIDYTF.

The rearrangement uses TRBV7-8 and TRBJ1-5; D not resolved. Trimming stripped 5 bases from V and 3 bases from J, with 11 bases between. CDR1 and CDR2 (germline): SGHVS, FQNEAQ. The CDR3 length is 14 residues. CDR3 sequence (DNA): TGTGCCAGCAGCCAAACTAGGGTCAATCAGCCCCAGCATTTT. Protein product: CASSQTRVNQPQHF.

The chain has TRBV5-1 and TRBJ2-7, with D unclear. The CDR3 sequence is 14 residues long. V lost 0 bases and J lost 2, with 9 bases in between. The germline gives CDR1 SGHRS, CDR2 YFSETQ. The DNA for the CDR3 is TGCGCCAGCAGCTTGGAGGCCCAGGCCTACGAGCAGTACTTC. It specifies CASSLEAQAYEQYF.

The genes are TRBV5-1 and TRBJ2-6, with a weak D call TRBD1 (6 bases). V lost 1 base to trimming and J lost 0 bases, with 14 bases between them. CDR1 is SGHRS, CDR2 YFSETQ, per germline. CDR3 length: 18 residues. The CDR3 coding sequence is TGCGCCAGCAGCTTGTACCTAGCAGGGGTCTCTGGGGCCAACGTCCTGACTTTC. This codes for CASSLYLAGVSGANVLTF. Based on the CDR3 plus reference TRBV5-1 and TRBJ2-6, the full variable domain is KAGVTQTPRYLIKTRGQQVTLSCSPISGHRSVSWYQQTPGQGLQFLFEYFSETQRNKGNFPGRFSGRQFSNSRSEMNVSTLELGDSALYLCASSLYLAGVSGANVLTFGAGSRLTVL.

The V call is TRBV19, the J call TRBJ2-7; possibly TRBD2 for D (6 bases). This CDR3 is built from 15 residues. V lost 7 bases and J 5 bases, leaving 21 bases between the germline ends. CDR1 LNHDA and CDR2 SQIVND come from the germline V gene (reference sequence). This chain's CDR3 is CASTPGPGVVHEQYF. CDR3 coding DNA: TGTGCCAGTACCCCGGGGCCGGGGGTCGTCCACGAGCAGTACTTC.

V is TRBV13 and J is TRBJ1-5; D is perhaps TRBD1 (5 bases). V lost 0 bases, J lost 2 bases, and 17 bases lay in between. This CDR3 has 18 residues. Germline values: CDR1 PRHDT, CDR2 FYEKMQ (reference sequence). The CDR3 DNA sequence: TGTGCCAGCAGCTTAGGCGCGCAGGGCTGGGTCGGCAATCAGCCCCAGCATTTT. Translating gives CASSLGAQGWVGNQPQHF.

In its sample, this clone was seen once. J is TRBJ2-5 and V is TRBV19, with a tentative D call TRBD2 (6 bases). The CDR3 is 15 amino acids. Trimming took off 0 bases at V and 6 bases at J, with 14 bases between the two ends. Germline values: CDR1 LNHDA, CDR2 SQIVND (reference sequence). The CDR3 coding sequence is TGTGCCAGTAGTATAGACAATCAGGGAGGTCAGACCCAGTACTTC. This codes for CASSIDNQGGQTQYF. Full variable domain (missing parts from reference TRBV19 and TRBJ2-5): DGGITQSPKYLFRKEGQNVTLSCEQNLNHDAMYWYRQDPGQGLRLIYYSQIVNDFQKGDIAEGYSVSREKKESFPLTVTSAQKNPTAFYLCASSIDNQGGQTQYFGPGTRLLVL.

As DNA, the CDR3 is TGTGCCAGCAGTGAATTCAGCGGGGGGGCCCAAGAGACCCAGTACTTC. Protein product: CASSEFSGGAQETQYF. This chain links TRBV25-1 with TRBJ2-5; 10 nucleotides agree with TRBD2. CDR3 length: 16 residues. V dropped 1 base and J dropped 1; count of bases not matched to a gene: 3. The germline CDR1 and CDR2 sequences are MGHDK and SYGVNS.

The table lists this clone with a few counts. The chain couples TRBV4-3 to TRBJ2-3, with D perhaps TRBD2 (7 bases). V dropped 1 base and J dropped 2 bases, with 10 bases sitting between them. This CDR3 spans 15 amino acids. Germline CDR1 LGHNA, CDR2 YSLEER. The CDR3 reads CASSQAGGLTDTQYF. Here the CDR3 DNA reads TGCGCCAGCAGCCAAGCGGGGGGCCTCACAGATACGCAGTATTTT.

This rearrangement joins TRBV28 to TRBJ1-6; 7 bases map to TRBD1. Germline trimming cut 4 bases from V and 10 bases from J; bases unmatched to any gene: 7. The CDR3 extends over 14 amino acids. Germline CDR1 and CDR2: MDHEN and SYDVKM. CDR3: CASSSTGLRSPLHF. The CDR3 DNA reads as TGTGCCAGCAGTTCGACAGGGTTGCGATCACCCCTCCACTTT.

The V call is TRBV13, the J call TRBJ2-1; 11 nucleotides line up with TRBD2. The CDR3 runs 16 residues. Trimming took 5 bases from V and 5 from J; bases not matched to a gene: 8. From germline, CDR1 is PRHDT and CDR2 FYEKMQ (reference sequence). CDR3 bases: TGTGCCAGCAGCGCCACCGGGACTAGCGGAAACAATGAGCAGTTCTTC. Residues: CASSATGTSGNNEQFF.

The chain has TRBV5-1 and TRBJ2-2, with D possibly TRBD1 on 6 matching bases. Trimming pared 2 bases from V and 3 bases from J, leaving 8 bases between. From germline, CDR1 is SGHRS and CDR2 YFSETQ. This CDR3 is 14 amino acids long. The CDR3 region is CASSFKGDTGELFF. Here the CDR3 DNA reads TGCGCCAGCAGCTTTAAGGGGGACACCGGGGAGCTGTTTTTT.

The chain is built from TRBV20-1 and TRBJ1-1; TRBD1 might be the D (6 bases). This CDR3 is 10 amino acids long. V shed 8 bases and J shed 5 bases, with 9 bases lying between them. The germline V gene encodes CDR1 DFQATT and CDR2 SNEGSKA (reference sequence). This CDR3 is CSPGETEAFF. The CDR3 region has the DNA TGCAGTCCAGGGGAAACTGAAGCTTTCTTT.

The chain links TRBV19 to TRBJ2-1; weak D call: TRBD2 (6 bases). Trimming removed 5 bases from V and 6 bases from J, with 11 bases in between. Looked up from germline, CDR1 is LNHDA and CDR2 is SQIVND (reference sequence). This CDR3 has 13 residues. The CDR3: CASSFGTANEQFF. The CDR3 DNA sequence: TGTGCCAGTAGTTTTGGGACTGCCAATGAGCAGTTCTTC. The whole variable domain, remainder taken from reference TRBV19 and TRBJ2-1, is DGGITQSPKYLFRKEGQNVTLSCEQNLNHDAMYWYRQDPGQGLRLIYYSQIVNDFQKGDIAEGYSVSREKKESFPLTVTSAQKNPTAFYLCASSFGTANEQFFGPGTRLTVL.

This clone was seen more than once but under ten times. The CDR3 DNA sequence: TGTGCCAGCAGGGTCACTCGGGGGGTCGAGCAGTACTTC. It specifies CASRVTRGVEQYF. This chain joins TRBV27 and TRBJ2-5; TRBD2 matches 7 bases. The J call may not be correct, given that the DNA end is closer to TRBJ2-7. The CDR3 runs 13 residues. Germline CDR1 MNHEY, CDR2 SMNVEV (reference sequence).

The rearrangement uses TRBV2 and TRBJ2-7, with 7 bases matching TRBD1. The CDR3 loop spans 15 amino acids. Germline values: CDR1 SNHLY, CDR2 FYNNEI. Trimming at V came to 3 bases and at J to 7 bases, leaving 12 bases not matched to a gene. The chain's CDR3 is CASSDPDRIPREQYF. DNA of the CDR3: TGTGCCAGCAGTGACCCGGACAGGATCCCTAGGGAGCAGTACTTC. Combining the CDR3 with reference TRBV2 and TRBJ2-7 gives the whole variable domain EPEVTQTPSHQVTQMGQEVILRCVPISNHLYFYWYRQILGQKVEFLVSFYNNEISEKSEIFDDQFSVERPDGSNFTLKIRSTKLEDSAMYFCASSDPDRIPREQYFGPGTRLTVT.

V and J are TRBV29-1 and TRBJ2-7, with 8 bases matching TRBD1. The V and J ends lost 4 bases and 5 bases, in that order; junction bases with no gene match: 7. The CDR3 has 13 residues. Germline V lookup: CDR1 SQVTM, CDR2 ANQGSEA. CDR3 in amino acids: CSVGRGHADEQYF. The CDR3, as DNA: TGCAGCGTTGGCAGGGGGCATGCAGACGAGCAGTACTTC.

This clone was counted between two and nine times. The CDR3 DNA reads as TGCGCCAGCAGCCGAGCCCAGGGGGCGGGTCAGCCCCAGCATTTT. It encodes CASSRAQGAGQPQHF. This chain uses TRBV4-1 with TRBJ1-5; 8 bases agree with TRBD1. Per germline, CDR1 MGHRA and CDR2 YSYEKL. The CDR3 totals 15 residues. J gave up 6 bases and V 4 bases, and 8 bases lay outside the gene matches.

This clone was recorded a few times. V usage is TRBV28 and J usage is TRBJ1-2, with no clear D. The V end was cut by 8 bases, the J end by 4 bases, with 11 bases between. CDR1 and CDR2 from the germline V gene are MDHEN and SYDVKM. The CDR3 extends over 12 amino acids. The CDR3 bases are TGTGCCAGCGGAGGACGGCCCTATGGCTACACCTTC. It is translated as CASGGRPYGYTF.

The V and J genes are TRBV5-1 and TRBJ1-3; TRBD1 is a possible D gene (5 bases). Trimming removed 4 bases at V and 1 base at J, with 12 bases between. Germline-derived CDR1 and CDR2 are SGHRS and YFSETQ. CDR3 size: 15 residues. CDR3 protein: CASSLPEGSGNTIYF. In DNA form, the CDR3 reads TGCGCCAGCAGCCTGCCGGAGGGGTCTGGAAACACCATATATTTT.

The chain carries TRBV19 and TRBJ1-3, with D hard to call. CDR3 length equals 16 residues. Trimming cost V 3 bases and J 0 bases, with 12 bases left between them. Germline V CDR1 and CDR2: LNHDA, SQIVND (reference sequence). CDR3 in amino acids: CASSISVANSGNTIYF. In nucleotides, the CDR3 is TGTGCCAGTAGTATCTCCGTGGCCAACTCTGGAAACACCATATATTTT. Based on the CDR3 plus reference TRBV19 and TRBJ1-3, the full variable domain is DGGITQSPKYLFRKEGQNVTLSCEQNLNHDAMYWYRQDPGQGLRLIYYSQIVNDFQKGDIAEGYSVSREKKESFPLTVTSAQKNPTAFYLCASSISVANSGNTIYFGEGSWLTVV.

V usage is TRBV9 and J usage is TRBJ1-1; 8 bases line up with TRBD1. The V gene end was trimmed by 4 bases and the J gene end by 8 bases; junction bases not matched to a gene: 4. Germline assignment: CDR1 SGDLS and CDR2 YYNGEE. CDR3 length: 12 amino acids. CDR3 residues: CASSTRDREAFF. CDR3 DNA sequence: TGTGCCAGCAGCACCCGGGACAGGGAAGCTTTCTTT.

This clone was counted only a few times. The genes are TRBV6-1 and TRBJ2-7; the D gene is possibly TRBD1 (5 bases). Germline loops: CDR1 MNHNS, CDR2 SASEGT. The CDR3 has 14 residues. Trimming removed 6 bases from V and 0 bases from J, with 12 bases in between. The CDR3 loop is CASSRESVSYEQYF. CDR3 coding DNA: TGTGCCAGCAGCAGGGAATCAGTCTCCTACGAGCAGTACTTC.

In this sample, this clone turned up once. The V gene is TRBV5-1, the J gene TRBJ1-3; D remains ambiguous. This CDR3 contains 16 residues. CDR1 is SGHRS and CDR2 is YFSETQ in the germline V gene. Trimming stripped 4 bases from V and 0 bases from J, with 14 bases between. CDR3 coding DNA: TGCGCCAGCAGCGATACCACAAATCTCTCTGGAAACACCATATATTTT. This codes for CASSDTTNLSGNTIYF.